A single sample gave rise to the 8 T cell receptor beta chains below, sequenced in a study of blood T cell repertoires in COVID-19. Profiled with immunoSEQ multiplex PCR; TCRdb holds only in-frame clones, not every one. The table has hundreds of thousands of clones, 88% seen once. Sequenced material: peripheral blood. Receptors were obtained from a woman in her forties or fifties with active or convalescent COVID-19.

This rearrangement joins TRBV7-3 to TRBJ2-3, with 9 bases lining up with TRBD2. Germline trimming cut 3 bases from V and 5 bases from J; bases unmatched to any gene: 9. This CDR3 is 16 amino acids long. Germline V lookup: CDR1 SGHTA, CDR2 FQGTGA. CDR3 sequence: CASSLLGGGARDTQYF. CDR3 nucleotide sequence: TGTGCCAGCAGCTTGTTGGGCGGGGGGGCAAGAGATACGCAGTATTTT.

The genes are TRBV4-3 and TRBJ1-5; 7 nucleotides match TRBD1. The CDR3 loop spans 16 amino acids. Germline assignment: CDR1 LGHNA and CDR2 YSLEER. J gave up 4 bases and V 2 bases, and 8 bases lay outside the gene matches. CDR3 protein: CASSQQLGQLNQPQHF. CDR3 DNA: TGCGCCAGCAGCCAACAATTGGGACAGCTTAATCAGCCCCAGCATTTT.

This chain connects TRBV11-3 to TRBJ2-5; the D gene is possibly TRBD2 (5 bases). Trimming removed 0 bases at V and 4 bases at J, with 9 bases between. The germline V gene has CDR1 SGHNT and CDR2 YENEEA. The CDR3 loop spans 14 amino acids. CDR3 amino acids: CASSLDGETETQYF. The CDR3 DNA sequence: TGTGCCAGCAGCTTAGACGGGGAGACAGAGACCCAGTACTTC.

V is TRBV6-2 or TRBV6-3 and J is TRBJ2-1; 14 nucleotides agree with TRBD2. This CDR3 region has 18 residues. V trimming: 5 bases; J trimming: 1 base; junction bases outside the gene matches: 7. Germline lookup yields CDR1 MNHEY and CDR2 SVGEGT. This chain's CDR3 is CASSAGLAGDRSYNEQFF. The DNA of the CDR3 is TGTGCCAGCAGTGCGGGACTAGCGGGGGATCGGTCCTACAATGAGCAGTTCTTC.

The chain is built from TRBV9 and TRBJ1-1; unclear D gene. Trimming pared 4 bases from V and 4 bases from J, leaving 8 bases between. Germline lookup yields CDR1 SGDLS and CDR2 YYNGEE. The CDR3 sequence is 12 residues long. In nucleotides, the CDR3 is TGTGCCAGCAGCCCCTCAGGCACTGAAGCTTTCTTT. Protein sequence: CASSPSGTEAFF.

The chain has TRBV11-2 and TRBJ1-3, with 8 bases fitting TRBD1. Per the germline V gene, CDR1 is SGHAT and CDR2 is FQNNGV. The V gene end was trimmed by 8 bases and the J gene end by 2 bases; junction bases not matched to a gene: 11. The CDR3 is 16 residues long. This CDR3 is CASRRTGRQAGNTIYF. The CDR3 bases are TGTGCCAGCCGACGGACAGGGCGGCAGGCTGGAAACACCATATATTTT. Full variable domain (rest looked up from reference TRBV11-2 and TRBJ1-3): EAGVAQSPRYKIIEKRQSVAFWCNPISGHATLYWYQQILGQGPKLLIQFQNNGVVDDSQLPKDRFSAERLKGVDSTLKIQPAKLEDSAVYLCASRRTGRQAGNTIYFGEGSWLTVV.

V and J are TRBV10-2 and TRBJ1-6; 9 bases line up with TRBD1. Germline values: CDR1 WSHSY, CDR2 SAAADI. The ends lost 6 bases at V and 5 bases at J; junction bases unmatched: 5. The CDR3 has 15 amino acids. The CDR3 nucleotides read TGCGCCAGCAGCAGACAGGGGGGAGATAATTCACCCCTCCACTTT. Translation: CASSRQGGDNSPLHF.

The gene calls are TRBV29-1 and TRBJ1-2; D possibly corresponds to TRBD1 (6 bases). V was cut by 4 bases and J by 4 bases, with 13 bases left in between. The germline V gene encodes CDR1 SQVTM and CDR2 ANQGSEA. The CDR3 spans 13 residues. The CDR3 region has the DNA TGCAGCGTTGCGTCTGAAGGGGGCTATGGCTACACCTTC. Protein: CSVASEGGYGYTF.